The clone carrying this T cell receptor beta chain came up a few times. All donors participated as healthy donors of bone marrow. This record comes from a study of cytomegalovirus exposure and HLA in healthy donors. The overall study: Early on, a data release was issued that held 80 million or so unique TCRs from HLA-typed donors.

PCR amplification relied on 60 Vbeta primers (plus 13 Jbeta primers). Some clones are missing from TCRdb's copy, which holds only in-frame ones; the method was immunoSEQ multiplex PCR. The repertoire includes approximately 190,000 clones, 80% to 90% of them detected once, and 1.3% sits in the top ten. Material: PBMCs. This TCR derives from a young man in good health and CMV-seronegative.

The CDR3 reads CASSEAPGGETGELFF. The CDR3 DNA sequence: TGTGCCAGCAGTGAAGCGCCCGGGGGAGAAACCGGGGAGCTGTTTTTT. The chain combines TRBV6-1 with TRBJ2-2, with D possibly being TRBD2 (6 bases). The germline V gene has CDR1 MNHNS and CDR2 SASEGT. Trimming took 0 bases from V and 5 from J, leaving 13 bases between them. The CDR3 sequence is 16 residues long.